These 8 T cell receptor beta chains share one sample of origin, sequenced in a study of technical replicates of blood from a few donors. Assay: immunoSEQ multiplex PCR; the TCRdb copy retains only in-frame clones and omits some. The sample lists more than 70,000 clones, 92% occurring once. The sequencing input was T cells isolated from PBMCs. These receptors originate from a human donor in good health.

The V and J genes are TRBV19 and TRBJ2-3; D gene uncertain. CDR1 LNHDA and CDR2 SQIVND come from the germline V gene (reference sequence). This CDR3 has 13 amino acids. V was trimmed by 7 bases and J by 0 bases, leaving 8 bases between them. The CDR3 protein is CASTGISTDTQYF. In nucleotides, the CDR3 is TGTGCCAGTACAGGTATTAGCACAGATACGCAGTATTTT. The full variable domain, its missing parts supplied by reference TRBV19 and TRBJ2-3, is DGGITQSPKYLFRKEGQNVTLSCEQNLNHDAMYWYRQDPGQGLRLIYYSQIVNDFQKGDIAEGYSVSREKKESFPLTVTSAQKNPTAFYLCASTGISTDTQYFGPGTRLTVL.

This clone is a singleton in its sample. The chain is built from TRBV2 and TRBJ1-3; 9 bases line up with TRBD1. V was pared by 11 bases and J by 2 bases, with 7 bases of the junction left unmatched. The CDR3 extends over 14 amino acids. Looked up from germline, CDR1 is SNHLY and CDR2 is FYNNEI. The CDR3 region is CAQGRDRAGNTIYF. The CDR3 DNA reads as TGTGCCCAAGGTAGGGACAGGGCTGGAAACACCATATATTTT.

The V call is TRBV7-9, the J call TRBJ2-3, with a possible D match to TRBD2 (6 bases). The CDR3 is 15 amino acids. V lost 5 bases, J lost 3 bases, and 15 bases lay in between. CDR1 SEHNR and CDR2 FQNEAQ come from the germline V gene (reference sequence). The chain's CDR3 is CASSPSSVMTDTQYF. The CDR3 DNA follows: TGTGCCAGCAGCCCATCTAGCGTTATGACAGATACGCAGTATTTT.

In DNA form, the CDR3 reads TGTGCCAGTAGCCTCAAGACAGGTTACTCTGGAAACACCATATATTTT. It translates to CASSLKTGYSGNTIYF. The chain joins TRBV19 to TRBJ1-3, with D possibly being TRBD1 (6 bases). V was shortened by 6 bases and J by 0 bases, with 15 bases between the two germline ends. The CDR3 has 16 residues. Germline loops: CDR1 LNHDA, CDR2 SQIVND (reference sequence).

This chain joins TRBV13 and TRBJ2-2; D is undetermined. Germline V gene lookup returns CDR1 PRHDT and CDR2 FYEKMQ (reference sequence). The CDR3 runs to 12 residues. V was trimmed by 0 bases and J by 7 bases, leaving 3 bases between them. CDR3 in amino acids: CASSLGLGELFF. CDR3 bases: TGTGCCAGCAGCTTAGGCCTCGGGGAGCTGTTTTTT.

The chain recombines TRBV28 with TRBJ2-7; tentatively, D is TRBD1 (5 bases). CDR3 length: 15 residues. V gave up 1 base and J gave up 6 bases, with 16 bases separating them. The germline gives CDR1 MDHEN, CDR2 SYDVKM. CDR3 nucleotides: TGTGCCAGCAGTTTATCTCCGGACAACCCTCCCGAGCAGTACTTC. The encoded protein is CASSLSPDNPPEQYF.

Written as DNA, the CDR3 is TGTGCCAGCAGAGCCAGCGGGAGTTTAGAGACCCAGTACTTC. Translating it yields CASRASGSLETQYF. The chain recombines TRBV6-5 with TRBJ2-5; 8 bases are a match to TRBD2. J gave up 4 bases and V 6 bases, and 7 bases lay outside the gene matches. This CDR3 is 14 amino acids long. CDR1 MNHEY and CDR2 SVGAGI come from the germline V gene.

The chain has TRBV4-1 and TRBJ1-2, with 7 positions matching TRBD1. CDR3 length: 15 amino acids. Germline V gene data show CDR1 as MGHRA and CDR2 as YSYEKL. Trimming took 1 base from V and 4 from J; bases not matched to a gene: 6. The CDR3 loop reads CASSQGKGAGYGYTF. DNA for the CDR3: TGCGCCAGCAGCCAAGGGAAGGGGGCGGGCTATGGCTACACCTTC.